Sequencing of this T cell receptor (beta chain) was carried out in a study of blood T cell repertoires in COVID-19. Study information: Both acute and convalescent COVID-19 samples were obtained from the United States, Italy and Spain. From T cells, B-cell-depleted T cells, or PBMCs came the material, which was cDNA or gDNA.

V lost 1 base, J lost 8 bases, and 4 bases stayed unmatched. Germline CDR1 reads MGHDK; CDR2 reads SYGVNS. The CDR3 sequence is 15 residues long. In the original processing: Amplification of reference gene primers provided the estimated nucleated cell counts. The method was immunoSEQ multiplex PCR; TCRdb's version includes in-frame clones alone and lacks a portion of them. V and J calls plus clone size are reproduced from that table; the DNA served to infer D and trimming. The sample consists of approximately 98,000 clones, about two thirds of them appearing once. The V and J genes are TRBV25-1 and TRBJ1-4; 10 positions agree with TRBD1. The TCR comes from a woman in her thirties or forties with acute or convalescent COVID-19. The sequenced material came from peripheral blood. CDR3: CASSELDRGEEKLFF. In nucleotides, the CDR3 is TGTGCCAGCAGTGAATTGGACAGGGGGGAAGAAAAACTGTTTTTT.